A selection of T cell receptor beta chains follows, all from one sample in a study of blood T cell repertoires in COVID-19. Sequencing used immunoSEQ multiplex PCR; TCRdb keeps in-frame clones, though not all of them. The sample contains roughly 120,000 clones, more than 80% of which appear only once. Material for sequencing was peripheral blood. The receptor source for this set is a woman between 35 and 50 years old with acute or convalescent COVID-19. CDR3s leave out the opening cysteine and the closing phenylalanine or tryptophan.

CDR3 protein: ASSAGTGGNQPQH
V gene: TRBV9

CDR3 protein: ASSPGLAGRETQY
V gene: TRBV13

CDR3 protein: ATSPGSGNTIY
V gene: TRBV6-5

CDR3 protein: ASSISTGAGGYT
V gene: TRBV6-5

CDR3 protein: ASLRPNEKLF
V gene: TRBV2

CDR3 protein: ASSPGGGKVTDTQY
V gene: TRBV7-2

CDR3 protein: ASSTTGGSSYEQY
V gene: TRBV27

CDR3 protein: AWSSSYEQY
V gene: TRBV30

CDR3 protein: ASSYGRNTEAF
V gene: TRBV6-6

CDR3 protein: AIRFSDSSYEQY
V gene: TRBV10-3

CDR3 protein: ASTTQGANTEAF
V gene: TRBV2

CDR3 protein: ASRGTGDGYT
V gene: TRBV6-6

CDR3 protein: ASSLTGSLEAF
V gene: TRBV6-5

CDR3 protein: ASEVGGGVETQY
V gene: TRBV5-1

CDR3 protein: ASSPDRGYGYT
V gene: TRBV18

CDR3 protein: ASSPGGNNQPQH
V gene: TRBV6-5

CDR3 protein: ASSPGPDRGNQPQH
V gene: TRBV18

CDR3 protein: ATSYGRPAGTGGGDTEAF
V gene: TRBV15

CDR3 protein: ASRPGTLNTEAF
V gene: TRBV27

CDR3 protein: ASSFTGGSTEAF
V gene: TRBV6-6

CDR3 protein: ATSLTRGRSEKLF
V gene: TRBV15

CDR3 protein: ASSLMGSTNEKLF
V gene: TRBV5-1

CDR3 protein: ASSRQGQNTEAF
V gene: TRBV6-5

CDR3 protein: ASSLGQGGEQY
V gene: TRBV19

CDR3 protein: ASSLDRGLT
V gene: TRBV3-1/TRBV3-2

CDR3 protein: ASSTVGRGRGNTEAF
V gene: TRBV7-9

CDR3 protein: ASSESGGYEQY
V gene: TRBV10-1

CDR3 protein: ASSRTSTNEQF
V gene: TRBV19

CDR3 protein: AISPGQGRIGNQPQH
V gene: TRBV10-3

CDR3 protein: ATSEKGQGPSDTQY
V gene: TRBV24-1

CDR3 protein: ASSYSKGDPGEAF
V gene: TRBV6-5

CDR3 protein: SARVGNEQF
V gene: TRBV20-1

CDR3 protein: ASSPTSGGYNEQF
V gene: TRBV6-2/TRBV6-3

CDR3 protein: ASSPRTEAF
V gene: TRBV11-2

CDR3 protein: SAGTFNTEAF
V gene: TRBV29-1

CDR3 protein: ASSRDNSNQPQH
V gene: TRBV6-6

CDR3 protein: ASSFLRGTNTEAF
V gene: TRBV27

CDR3 protein: ASSSVETQY
V gene: TRBV5-5

CDR3 protein: ASSYEGGSEQY
V gene: TRBV6-5

CDR3 protein: ASSLGWTQESEQF
V gene: TRBV5-1

CDR3 protein: ASSPGTNAQY
V gene: TRBV7-2

CDR3 protein: AWSVGGQGIEQY
V gene: TRBV30

CDR3 protein: ASMHRDRGLVNEAF
V gene: TRBV19

CDR3 protein: ASSRPGQVTDTQY
V gene: TRBV5-4

CDR3 protein: ASSVTGGNYEQY
V gene: TRBV28